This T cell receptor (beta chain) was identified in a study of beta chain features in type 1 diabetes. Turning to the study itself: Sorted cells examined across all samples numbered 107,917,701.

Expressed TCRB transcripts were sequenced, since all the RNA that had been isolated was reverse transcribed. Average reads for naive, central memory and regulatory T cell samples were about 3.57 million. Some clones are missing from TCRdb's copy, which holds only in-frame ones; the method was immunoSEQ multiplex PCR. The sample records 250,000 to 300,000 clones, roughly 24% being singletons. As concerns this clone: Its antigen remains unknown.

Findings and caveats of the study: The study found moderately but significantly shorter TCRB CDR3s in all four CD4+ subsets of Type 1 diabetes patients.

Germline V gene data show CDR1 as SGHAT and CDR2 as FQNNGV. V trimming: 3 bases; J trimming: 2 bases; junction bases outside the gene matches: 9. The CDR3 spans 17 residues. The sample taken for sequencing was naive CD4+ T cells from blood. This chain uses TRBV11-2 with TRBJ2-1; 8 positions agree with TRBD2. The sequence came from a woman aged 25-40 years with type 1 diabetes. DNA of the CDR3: TGTGCCAGCAGCTTGGGTAGCGGGATTGTTGCCTACAATGAGCAGTTCTTC. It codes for CASSLGSGIVAYNEQFF.